This T cell receptor (beta chain) is from a study of blood T cell repertoires in COVID-19. Study details: Researchers got acute and convalescent COVID-19 samples from the United States, Italy and Spain. Sources were T cells, B-cell-depleted T cells, or PBMCs; the material itself was cDNA or gDNA.

This clone appeared a few times. Source study methods: Scientists estimated how many nucleated cells there were by amplifying reference gene primers. Only in-frame clones appear in the TCRdb table, and some are missing; sequencing was by immunoSEQ multiplex PCR. V, J and clone size reflect that table, while D and trimming were determined from the DNA. The sample has about 52,000 clones, approximately 90% seen once. The trim removed 5 bases at V and 13 bases at J, leaving 9 bases unmatched. This CDR3 comprises 12 residues. Germline CDR1 and CDR2: SGHTA and FQGTGA. This receptor was obtained from a man in his 70s with acute or convalescent COVID-19. V gene TRBV7-3 combines with J gene TRBJ1-2; 8 nucleotides line up with TRBD1. The specimen sequenced was peripheral blood. CDR3 region: CASSPGTGGVTF. CDR3 in DNA: TGTGCCAGCAGCCCCGGGACAGGCGGGGTCACCTTC. Combining the CDR3 with reference TRBV7-3 and TRBJ1-2 gives the whole variable domain GAGVSQTPSNKVTEKGKYVELRCDPISGHTALYWYRQSLGQGPEFLIYFQGTGAADDSGLPNDRFFAVRPEGSVSTLKIQRTERGDSAVYLCASSPGTGGVTFGSGTRLTVV.